This TCR beta chain stems from a study of blood T cell repertoires in COVID-19. Seattle patients were enrolled while actively infected and followed longitudinally. Generated by immunoSEQ multiplex PCR, the TCRdb table keeps only in-frame clones and is missing some. The sample yields about 130,000 clones, roughly four fifths seen once. Germline assignment: CDR1 SQVTM and CDR2 ANQGSEA. The CDR3 has 15 residues. The V and J ends lost 4 bases and 2 bases respectively, with 17 bases between them. The receptor was derived from a man aged 30 to 45 with COVID-19, enrolled during active disease. Source material: peripheral blood. The chain has TRBV29-1 and TRBJ1-2; D gene ambiguous. The CDR3 DNA reads as TGCAGCGTTGGACATTCTAACCCGGGGAACTATGGCTACACCTTC. Amino acid sequence: CSVGHSNPGNYGYTF.